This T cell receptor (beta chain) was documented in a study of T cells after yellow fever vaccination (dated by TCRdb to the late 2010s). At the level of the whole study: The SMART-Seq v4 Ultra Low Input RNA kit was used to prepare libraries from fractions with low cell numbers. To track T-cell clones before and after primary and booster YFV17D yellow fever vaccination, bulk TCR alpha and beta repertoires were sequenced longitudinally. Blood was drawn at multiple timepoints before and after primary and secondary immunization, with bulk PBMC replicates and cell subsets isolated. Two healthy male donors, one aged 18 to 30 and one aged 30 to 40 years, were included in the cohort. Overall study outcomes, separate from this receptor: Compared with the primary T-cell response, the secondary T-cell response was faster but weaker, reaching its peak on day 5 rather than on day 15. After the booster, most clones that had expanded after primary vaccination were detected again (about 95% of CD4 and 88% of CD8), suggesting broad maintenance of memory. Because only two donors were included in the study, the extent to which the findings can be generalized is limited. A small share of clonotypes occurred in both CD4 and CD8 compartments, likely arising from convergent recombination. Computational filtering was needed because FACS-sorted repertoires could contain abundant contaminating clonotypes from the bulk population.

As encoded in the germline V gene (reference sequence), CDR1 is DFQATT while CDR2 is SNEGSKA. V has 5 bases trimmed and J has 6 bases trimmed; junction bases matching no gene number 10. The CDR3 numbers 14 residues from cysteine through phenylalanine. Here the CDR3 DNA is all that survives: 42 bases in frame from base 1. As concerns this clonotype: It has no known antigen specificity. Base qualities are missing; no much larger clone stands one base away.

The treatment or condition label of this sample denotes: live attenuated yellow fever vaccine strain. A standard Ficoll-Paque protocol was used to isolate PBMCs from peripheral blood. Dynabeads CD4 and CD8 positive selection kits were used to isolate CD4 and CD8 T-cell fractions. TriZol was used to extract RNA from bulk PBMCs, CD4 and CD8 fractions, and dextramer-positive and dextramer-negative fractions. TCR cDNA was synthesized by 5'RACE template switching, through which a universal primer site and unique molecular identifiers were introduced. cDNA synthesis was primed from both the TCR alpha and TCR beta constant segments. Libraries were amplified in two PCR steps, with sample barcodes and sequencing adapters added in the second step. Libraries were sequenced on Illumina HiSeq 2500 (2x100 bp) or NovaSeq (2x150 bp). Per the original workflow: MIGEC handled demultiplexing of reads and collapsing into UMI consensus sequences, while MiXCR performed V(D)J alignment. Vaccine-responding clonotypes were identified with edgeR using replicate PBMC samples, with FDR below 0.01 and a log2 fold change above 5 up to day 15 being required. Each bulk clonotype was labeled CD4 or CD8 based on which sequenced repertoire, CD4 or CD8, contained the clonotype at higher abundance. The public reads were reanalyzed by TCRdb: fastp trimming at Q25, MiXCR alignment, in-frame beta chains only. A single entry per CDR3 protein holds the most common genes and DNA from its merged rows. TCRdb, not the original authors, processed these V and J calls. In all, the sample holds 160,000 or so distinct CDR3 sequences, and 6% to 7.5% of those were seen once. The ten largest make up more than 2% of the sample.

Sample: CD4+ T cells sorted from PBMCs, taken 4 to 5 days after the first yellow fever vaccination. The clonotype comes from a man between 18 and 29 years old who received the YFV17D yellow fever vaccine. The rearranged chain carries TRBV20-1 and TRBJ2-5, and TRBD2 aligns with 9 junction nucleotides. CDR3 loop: CSAPLLAGDKTQYF. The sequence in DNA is TGCAGTGCTCCCCTTTTAGCGGGGGATAAGACCCAGTACTTC.